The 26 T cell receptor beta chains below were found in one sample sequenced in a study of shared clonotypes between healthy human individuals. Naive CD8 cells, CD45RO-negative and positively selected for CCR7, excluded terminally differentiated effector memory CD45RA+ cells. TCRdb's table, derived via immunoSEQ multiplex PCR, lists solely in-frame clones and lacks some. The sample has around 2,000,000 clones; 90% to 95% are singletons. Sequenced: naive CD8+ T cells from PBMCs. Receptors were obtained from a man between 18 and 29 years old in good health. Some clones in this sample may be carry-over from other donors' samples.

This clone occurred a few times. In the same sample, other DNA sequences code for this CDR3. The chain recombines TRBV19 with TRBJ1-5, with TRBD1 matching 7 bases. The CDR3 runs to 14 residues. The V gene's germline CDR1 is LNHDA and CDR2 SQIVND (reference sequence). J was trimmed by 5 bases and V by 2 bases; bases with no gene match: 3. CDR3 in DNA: TGTGCCAGTAGTATACGGGACAGAGATCAGCCCCAGCATTTT. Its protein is CASSIRDRDQPQHF.

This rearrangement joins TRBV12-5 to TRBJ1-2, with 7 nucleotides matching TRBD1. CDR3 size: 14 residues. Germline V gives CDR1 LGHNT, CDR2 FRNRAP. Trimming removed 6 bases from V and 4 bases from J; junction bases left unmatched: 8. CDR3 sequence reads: CASGLPGTAYGYTF. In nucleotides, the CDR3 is TGTGCTAGTGGACTACCGGGGACAGCCTATGGCTACACCTTC.

In DNA, the CDR3 is TGTGCCAGTAGTCCGGGACTAGCGGGCTTCGAGCAGTACTTC. Residues: CASSPGLAGFEQYF. The chain recombines TRBV19 with TRBJ2-7; 12 bases agree with TRBD2. The germline V gene encodes CDR1 LNHDA and CDR2 SQIVND (reference sequence). The CDR3 length is 14 residues. Unmatched junction bases numbered 5, after V lost 5 bases and J lost 6 bases.

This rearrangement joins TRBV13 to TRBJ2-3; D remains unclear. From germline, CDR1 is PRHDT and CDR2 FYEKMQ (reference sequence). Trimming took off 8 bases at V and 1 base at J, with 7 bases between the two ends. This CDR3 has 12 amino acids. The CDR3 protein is CASGSRTDTQYF. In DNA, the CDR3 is TGTGCCAGCGGATCCCGCACAGATACGCAGTATTTT.

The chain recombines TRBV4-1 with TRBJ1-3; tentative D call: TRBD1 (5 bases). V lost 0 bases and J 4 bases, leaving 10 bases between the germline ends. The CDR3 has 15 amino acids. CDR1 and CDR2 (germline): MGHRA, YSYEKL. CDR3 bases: TGCGCCAGCAGCCAAGACATGTGGGGGGGAAACACCATATATTTT. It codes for CASSQDMWGGNTIYF.

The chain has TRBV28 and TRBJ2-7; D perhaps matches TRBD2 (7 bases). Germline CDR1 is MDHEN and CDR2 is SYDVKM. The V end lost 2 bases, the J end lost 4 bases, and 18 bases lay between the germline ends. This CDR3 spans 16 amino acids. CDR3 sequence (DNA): TGTGCCAGCAGTTTAGAGGGGGGGGTCGGTGAGTACGAGCAGTACTTC. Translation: CASSLEGGVGEYEQYF.

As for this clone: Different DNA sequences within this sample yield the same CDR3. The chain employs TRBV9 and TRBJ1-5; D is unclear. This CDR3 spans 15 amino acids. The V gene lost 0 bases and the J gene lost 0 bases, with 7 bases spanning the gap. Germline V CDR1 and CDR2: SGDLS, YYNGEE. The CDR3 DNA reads TGTGCCAGCAGCGTAGGGGGAGATAGCAATCAGCCCCAGCATTTT. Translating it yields CASSVGGDSNQPQHF.

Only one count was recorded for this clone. CDR3: CASSYYGTGINYGYTF. The CDR3 nucleotides read TGTGCCAGCAGTTACTACGGGACAGGGATTAACTATGGCTACACCTTC. V usage is TRBV7-9 and J usage is TRBJ1-2; 9 nucleotides line up with TRBD1. V was pared by 6 bases and J by 1 base, with 9 bases of the junction left unmatched. Germline V gene lookup returns CDR1 SEHNR and CDR2 FQNEAQ (reference sequence). CDR3 length: 16 amino acids. Variable domain in full (rest from reference TRBV7-9 and TRBJ1-2): DTGVSQNPRHKITKRGQNVTFRCDPISEHNRLYWYRQTLGQGPEFLTYFQNEAQLEKSRLLSDRFSAERPKGSFSTLEIQRTEQGDSAMYLCASSYYGTGINYGYTFGSGTRLTVV.

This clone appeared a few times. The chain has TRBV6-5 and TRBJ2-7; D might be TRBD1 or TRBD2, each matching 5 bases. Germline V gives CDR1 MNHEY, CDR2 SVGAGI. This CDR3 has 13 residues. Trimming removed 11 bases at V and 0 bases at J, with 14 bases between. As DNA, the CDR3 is TGTGCCTCAGGACCGGGGCTCTCCTACGAGCAGTACTTC. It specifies CASGPGLSYEQYF.

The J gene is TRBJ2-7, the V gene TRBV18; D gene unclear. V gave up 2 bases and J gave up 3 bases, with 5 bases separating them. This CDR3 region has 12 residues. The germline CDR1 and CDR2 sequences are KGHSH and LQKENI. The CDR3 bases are TGTGCCAGCTCACCAAACCACTACGAGCAGTACTTC. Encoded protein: CASSPNHYEQYF.

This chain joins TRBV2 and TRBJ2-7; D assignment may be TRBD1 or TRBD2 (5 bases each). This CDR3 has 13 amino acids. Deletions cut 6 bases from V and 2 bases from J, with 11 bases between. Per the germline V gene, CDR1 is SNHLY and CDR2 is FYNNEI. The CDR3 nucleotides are TGTGCCAGCAGAATCGGGACCCCCTACGAGCAGTACTTC. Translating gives CASRIGTPYEQYF. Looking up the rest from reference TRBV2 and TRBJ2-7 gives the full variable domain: EPEVTQTPSHQVTQMGQEVILRCVPISNHLYFYWYRQILGQKVEFLVSFYNNEISEKSEIFDDQFSVERPDGSNFTLKIRSTKLEDSAMYFCASRIGTPYEQYFGPGTRLTVT.

Written as DNA, the CDR3 is TGTGCCAGCAGGACAGGGGAGGCCACAGATACGCAGTATTTT. It encodes CASRTGEATDTQYF. V is TRBV28 and J is TRBJ2-3, with TRBD1 matching 8 bases. The V gene's germline CDR1 is MDHEN and CDR2 SYDVKM. V lost 6 bases and J lost 2; bases outside the gene matches: 4. The CDR3 runs to 14 residues.

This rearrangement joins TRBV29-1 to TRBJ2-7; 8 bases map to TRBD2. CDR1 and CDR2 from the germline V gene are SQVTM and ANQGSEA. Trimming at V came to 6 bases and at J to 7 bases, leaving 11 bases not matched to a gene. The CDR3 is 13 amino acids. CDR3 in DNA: TGCAGCGTAGGAGCGGGAGCCAACGAGGAGCAGTACTTC. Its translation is CSVGAGANEEQYF.

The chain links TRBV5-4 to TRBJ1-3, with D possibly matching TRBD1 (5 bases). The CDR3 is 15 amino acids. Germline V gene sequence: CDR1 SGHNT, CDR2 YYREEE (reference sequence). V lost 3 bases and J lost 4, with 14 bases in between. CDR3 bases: TGTGCCAGCAGCTCCCCCGGGACGGACGGAAACACCATATATTTT. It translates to CASSSPGTDGNTIYF.

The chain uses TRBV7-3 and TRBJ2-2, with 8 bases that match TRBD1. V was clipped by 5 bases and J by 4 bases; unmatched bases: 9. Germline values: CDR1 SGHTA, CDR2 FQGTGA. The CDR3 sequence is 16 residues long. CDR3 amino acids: CASSPDRTGSTGELFF. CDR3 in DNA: TGTGCCAGCAGCCCCGACCGGACAGGGAGCACCGGGGAGCTGTTTTTT.

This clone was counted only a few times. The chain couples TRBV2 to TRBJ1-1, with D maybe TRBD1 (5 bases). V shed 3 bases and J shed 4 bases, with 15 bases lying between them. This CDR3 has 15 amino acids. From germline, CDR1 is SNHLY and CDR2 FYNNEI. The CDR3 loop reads CASSEGSGIPTEAFF. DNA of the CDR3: TGTGCCAGCAGTGAGGGGTCAGGGATCCCCACTGAAGCTTTCTTT.

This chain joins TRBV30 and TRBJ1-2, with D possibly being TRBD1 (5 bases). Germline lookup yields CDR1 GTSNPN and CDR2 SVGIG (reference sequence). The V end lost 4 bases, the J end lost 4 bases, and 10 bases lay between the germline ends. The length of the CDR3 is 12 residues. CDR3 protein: CAWTGPIYGYTF. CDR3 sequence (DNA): TGTGCCTGGACGGGGCCGATCTATGGCTACACCTTC.

CDR3 sequence: CAWSQQSYNEQFF. In DNA, the CDR3 is TGTGCCTGGAGTCAGCAGTCTTACAATGAGCAGTTCTTC. This rearrangement joins TRBV30 to TRBJ2-1; no clear D. With 2 bases removed from V and 4 bases from J, the gap between germline ends came to 9 bases. Germline V lookup: CDR1 GTSNPN, CDR2 SVGIG (reference sequence). The CDR3 has 13 residues.

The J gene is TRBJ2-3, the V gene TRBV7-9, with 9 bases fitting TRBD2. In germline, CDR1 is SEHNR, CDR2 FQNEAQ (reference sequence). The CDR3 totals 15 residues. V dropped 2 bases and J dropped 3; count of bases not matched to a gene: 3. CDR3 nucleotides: TGTGCCAGCAGCTTACATAGCGGGAGAACAGATACGCAGTATTTT. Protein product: CASSLHSGRTDTQYF.

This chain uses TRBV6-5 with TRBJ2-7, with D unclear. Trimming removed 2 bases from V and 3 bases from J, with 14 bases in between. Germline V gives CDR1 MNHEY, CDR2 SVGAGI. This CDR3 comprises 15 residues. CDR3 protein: CASSYRGVGNYEQYF. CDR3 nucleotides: TGTGCCAGCAGTTACAGAGGCGTCGGCAACTACGAGCAGTACTTC.

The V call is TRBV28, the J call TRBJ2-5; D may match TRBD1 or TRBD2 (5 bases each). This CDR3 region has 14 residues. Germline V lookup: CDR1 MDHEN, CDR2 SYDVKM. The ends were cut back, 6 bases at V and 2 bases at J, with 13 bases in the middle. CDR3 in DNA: TGTGCCAGCAGCCGACCCAGGGAGCAAGAGACCCAGTACTTC. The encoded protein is CASSRPREQETQYF.

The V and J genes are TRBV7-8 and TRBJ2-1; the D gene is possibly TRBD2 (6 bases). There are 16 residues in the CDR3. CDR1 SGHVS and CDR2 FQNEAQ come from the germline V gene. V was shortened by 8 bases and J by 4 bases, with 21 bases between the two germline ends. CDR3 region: CASGKLALGEYNEQFF. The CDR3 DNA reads TGTGCCAGCGGCAAACTAGCCCTTGGGGAATACAATGAGCAGTTCTTC.

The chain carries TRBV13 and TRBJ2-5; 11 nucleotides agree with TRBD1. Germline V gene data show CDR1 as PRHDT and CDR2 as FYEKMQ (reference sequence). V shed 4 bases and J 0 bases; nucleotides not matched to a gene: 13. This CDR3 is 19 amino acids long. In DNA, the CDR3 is TGTGCCAGCAGCTCAACCCAGGACAGGGGGCGAGGGTACCAAGAGACCCAGTACTTC. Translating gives CASSSTQDRGRGYQETQYF.

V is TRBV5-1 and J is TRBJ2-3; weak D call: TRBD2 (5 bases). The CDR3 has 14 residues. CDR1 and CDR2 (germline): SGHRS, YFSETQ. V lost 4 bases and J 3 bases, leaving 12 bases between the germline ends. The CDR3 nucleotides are TGCGCCAGCAGCCCCCGGGGAGAGACAGATACGCAGTATTTT. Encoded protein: CASSPRGETDTQYF.

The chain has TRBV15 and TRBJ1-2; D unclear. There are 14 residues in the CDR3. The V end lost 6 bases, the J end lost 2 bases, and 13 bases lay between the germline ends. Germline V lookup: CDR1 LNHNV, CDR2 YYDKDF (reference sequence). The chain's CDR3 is CATRAGRVNYGYTF. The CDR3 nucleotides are TGTGCCACCAGGGCGGGTCGGGTAAACTATGGCTACACCTTC. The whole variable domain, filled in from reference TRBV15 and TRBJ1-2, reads DAMVIQNPRYQVTQFGKPVTLSCSQTLNHNVMYWYQQKSSQAPKLLFHYYDKDFNNEADTPDNFQSRRPNTSFCFLDIRSPGLGDTAMYLCATRAGRVNYGYTFGSGTRLTVV.

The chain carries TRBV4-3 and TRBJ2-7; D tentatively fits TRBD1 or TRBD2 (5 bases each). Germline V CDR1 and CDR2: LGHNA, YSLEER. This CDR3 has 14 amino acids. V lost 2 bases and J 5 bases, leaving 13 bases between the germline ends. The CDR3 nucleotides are TGCGCCAGCAGCCAATATCAGGGAGTCAACGAGCAGTACTTC. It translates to CASSQYQGVNEQYF.